This TCR beta chain was sequenced during a study of T cell changes during pregnancy in multiple sclerosis. Sequencing used immunoSEQ multiplex PCR; TCRdb keeps in-frame clones, though not all of them. This sample has about 98,000 clones, with 92% found just once. The ends were cut back, 4 bases at V and 5 bases at J, with 18 bases in the middle. CDR1 and CDR2 from the germline V gene are SGHRS and YFSETQ. The CDR3 has 16 amino acids. This clonotype was sampled from a female donor in good health, enrolled as a control in a pregnancy study. This sample comprised peripheral blood, obtained after pregnancy. The chain has TRBV5-1 and TRBJ1-4, with D possibly matching TRBD1 (6 bases). The CDR3 protein is CASSDPRGVVNEKLFF. The CDR3 region has the DNA TGCGCCAGCAGCGACCCCAGGGGCGTCGTGAATGAAAAACTGTTTTTT.